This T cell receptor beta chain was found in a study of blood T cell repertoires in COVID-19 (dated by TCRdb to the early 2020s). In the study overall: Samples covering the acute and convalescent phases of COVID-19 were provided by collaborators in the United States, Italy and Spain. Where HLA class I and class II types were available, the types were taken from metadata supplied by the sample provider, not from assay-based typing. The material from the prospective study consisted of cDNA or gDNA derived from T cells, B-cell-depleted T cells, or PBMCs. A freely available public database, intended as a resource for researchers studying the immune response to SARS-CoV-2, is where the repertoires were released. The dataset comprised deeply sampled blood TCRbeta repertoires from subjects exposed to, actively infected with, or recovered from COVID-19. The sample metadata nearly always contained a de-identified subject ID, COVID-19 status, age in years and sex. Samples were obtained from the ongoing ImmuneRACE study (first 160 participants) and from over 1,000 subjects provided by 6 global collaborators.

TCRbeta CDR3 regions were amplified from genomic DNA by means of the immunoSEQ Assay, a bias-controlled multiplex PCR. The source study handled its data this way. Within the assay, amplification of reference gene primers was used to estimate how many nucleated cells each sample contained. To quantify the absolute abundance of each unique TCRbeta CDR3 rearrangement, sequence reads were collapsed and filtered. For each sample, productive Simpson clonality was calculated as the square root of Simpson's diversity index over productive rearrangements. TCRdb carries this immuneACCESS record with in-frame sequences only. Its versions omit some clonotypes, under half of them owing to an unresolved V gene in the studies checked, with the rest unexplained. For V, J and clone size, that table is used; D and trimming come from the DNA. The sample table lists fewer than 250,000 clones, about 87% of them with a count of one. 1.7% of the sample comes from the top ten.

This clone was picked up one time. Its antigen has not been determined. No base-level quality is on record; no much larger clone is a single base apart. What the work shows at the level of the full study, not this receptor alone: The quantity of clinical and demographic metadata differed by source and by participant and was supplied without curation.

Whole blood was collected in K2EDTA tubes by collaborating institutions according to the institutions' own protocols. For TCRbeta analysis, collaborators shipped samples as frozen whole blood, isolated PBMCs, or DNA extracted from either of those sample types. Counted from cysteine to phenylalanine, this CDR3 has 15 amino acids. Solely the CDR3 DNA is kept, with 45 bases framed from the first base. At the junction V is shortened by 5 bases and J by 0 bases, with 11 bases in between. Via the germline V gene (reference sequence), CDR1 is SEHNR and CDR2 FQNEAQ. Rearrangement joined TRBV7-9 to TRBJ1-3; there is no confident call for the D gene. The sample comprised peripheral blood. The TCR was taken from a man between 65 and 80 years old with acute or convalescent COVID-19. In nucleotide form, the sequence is TGTGCCAGCAGCGACGATGACACCTCTGGAAACACCATATATTTT. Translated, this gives CASSDDDTSGNTIYF.